These 26 T cell receptor beta chains share one sample of origin, sequenced in a study of T cells in Graves' hyperthyroidism and ophthalmopathy. TCR beta CDR3 region amplification was performed from RNA transcripts. First-round RT-PCR of the TCR CDR3 relied on the HTBI primer set. TCRdb reprocessed the multiplex PCR reads via MiXCR and lists one record per CDR3 protein. Of a few hundred thousand distinct CDR3 sequences in the sample, about 19% were seen once. The sequenced sample was blood. Every receptor here comes from a man aged 50 or older with Graves' ophthalmopathy.

This clonotype showed up just a few times. The J gene is TRBJ2-1, the V gene TRBV28; no reliable D call. Trimming pared 7 bases from V and 0 bases from J, leaving 10 bases between. Per the germline V gene, CDR1 is MDHEN and CDR2 is SYDVKM. This CDR3 spans 14 amino acids. The CDR3 is CASKASSSYNEQFF. CDR3 DNA sequence: TGTGCCAGCAAAGCGTCGAGCTCCTACAATGAGCAGTTCTTC.

This clonotype occurred many times. V and J are TRBV7-8 and TRBJ2-1, with D possibly being TRBD1 or TRBD2 (5 bases each). V lost 5 bases and J lost 7, with 18 bases in between. This CDR3 has 15 amino acids. Germline assignment: CDR1 SGHVS and CDR2 FQNEAQ. The chain's CDR3 is CASSPPPGPSNEQFF. The CDR3 bases are TGTGCCAGCAGCCCCCCTCCGGGGCCAAGTAATGAGCAGTTCTTC.

The chain couples TRBV5-1 to TRBJ2-7; 9 nucleotides match TRBD1. CDR3 size: 17 residues. Germline assignment: CDR1 SGHRS and CDR2 YFSETQ. V was pared by 2 bases and J by 0 bases, with 9 bases of the junction left unmatched. The CDR3 reads CASSLATGGVLSYEQYF. The CDR3 DNA follows: TGCGCCAGCAGCTTAGCGACAGGGGGGGTCCTCTCCTACGAGCAGTACTTC. Using reference TRBV5-1 and TRBJ2-7 for the parts outside the CDR3, the full variable domain is KAGVTQTPRYLIKTRGQQVTLSCSPISGHRSVSWYQQTPGQGLQFLFEYFSETQRNKGNFPGRFSGRQFSNSRSEMNVSTLELGDSALYLCASSLATGGVLSYEQYFGPGTRLTVT.

Points on this clonotype: A read error may produce the germline difference seen at one junction end. The rearrangement joins TRBV12-3 or TRBV12-4 to TRBJ2-7; possibly TRBD1 for D (5 bases). The CDR3 has 16 amino acids. The chain's CDR3 is CASSSPGGDRPYERYF. The CDR3 DNA reads TGTGCCAGCAGTTCCCCCGGTGGAGACAGACCCTACGAGCGGTACTTC.

Written as DNA, the CDR3 is TGTGCCAGTAGTATTGGCAGGGGCGGACTAATAGCCGGGGAGCTGTTTTTT. It is translated as CASSIGRGGLIAGELFF. V and J are TRBV19 and TRBJ2-2; D is possibly TRBD1 or TRBD2 (6 bases each). The CDR3 spans 17 residues. Germline CDR1 is LNHDA and CDR2 is SQIVND (reference sequence). V lost 3 bases, J lost 6 bases, and 20 bases lay in between.

This clonotype was picked up many times. The V gene is TRBV20-1, the J gene TRBJ2-1, with 9 bases fitting TRBD2. V gave up 6 bases and J gave up 4 bases; unmatched junction bases: 10. The CDR3 has 15 residues. Per the germline V gene, CDR1 is DFQATT and CDR2 is SNEGSKA (reference sequence). This CDR3 reads CSAVGIAGAYNEQFF. CDR3 nucleotide sequence: TGCAGTGCGGTAGGGATAGCGGGAGCATACAATGAGCAGTTCTTC.

The chain carries TRBV6-2 or TRBV6-3 and TRBJ2-7; D might be TRBD1 or TRBD2, each matching 5 bases. The CDR3 is 10 amino acids. Trimming left V 6 bases short and J 6 bases short, with 6 bases between. Germline V gene lookup returns CDR1 MNHEY and CDR2 SVGEGT. The CDR3 coding sequence is TGTGCCAGCAGCGGGACCGAGCAGTACTTC. It translates to CASSGTEQYF.

This clonotype was found once. The CDR3 sequence: CASSPSGQGLGAQYF. Written as DNA, the CDR3 is TGCGCCAGCAGCCCCTCGGGACAGGGTCTTGGGGCCCAGTACTTC. The chain joins TRBV5-1 to TRBJ2-5, with 9 bases identical to TRBD1. Germline CDR1 and CDR2: SGHRS and YFSETQ. CDR3 length: 15 residues. Trimming took 4 bases from V and 9 from J; bases not matched to a gene: 13.

The sample holds a few counts of this clonotype. The gene calls are TRBV10-3 and TRBJ2-5, with no clear D. The germline V gene encodes CDR1 ENHRY and CDR2 SYGVKD. The CDR3 has 13 residues. Trimming took off 8 bases at V and 5 bases at J, with 15 bases between the two ends. DNA of the CDR3: TGTGCCATCTATATACAGTGGTTGGAGACCCAGTACTTC. Its translation: CAIYIQWLETQYF.

This clonotype was seen a single time. The chain carries TRBV20-1 and TRBJ2-2; 10 bases map to TRBD2. V gave up 3 bases and J gave up 4 bases; unmatched junction bases: 8. The germline CDR1 and CDR2 sequences are DFQATT and SNEGSKA (reference sequence). The CDR3 contains 16 residues. The CDR3 DNA reads as TGCAGTGCTAGGAGCCTAGCGGGAGATAGCACCGGGGAGCTGTTTTTT. This sequence encodes CSARSLAGDSTGELFF.

This clonotype was seen only a few times. The genes are TRBV9 and TRBJ2-3, with a weak D call TRBD1 (6 bases). The V gene's germline CDR1 is SGDLS and CDR2 YYNGEE. V lost 3 bases to trimming and J lost 3 bases, with 11 bases between them. The CDR3 sequence is 14 residues long. CDR3: CASSGDRLTDTQYF. CDR3 bases: TGTGCCAGCAGCGGAGACAGGTTAACAGATACGCAGTATTTT.

This clonotype was seen at least ten times. The rearrangement uses TRBV5-6 and TRBJ2-7; D might be TRBD1 or TRBD2, each matching 5 bases. Germline assignment: CDR1 SGHDT and CDR2 YYEEEE. The CDR3 totals 12 residues. V lost 4 bases and J 2 bases, leaving 7 bases between the germline ends. CDR3 nucleotide sequence: TGTGCCAGCAGCGGGACCCCCTACGAGCAGTACTTC. Protein product: CASSGTPYEQYF.

There are many counts of this clonotype. The chain is built from TRBV7-3 and TRBJ2-1; 10 bases match TRBD2. The CDR3 is 14 amino acids. Unmatched junction bases numbered 2, after V lost 0 bases and J lost 9 bases. The germline V gene has CDR1 SGHTA and CDR2 FQGTGA. The CDR3 DNA is TGTGCCAGCAGCTTAACAGGGACTAGCGCTGAGCAGTTCTTC. This codes for CASSLTGTSAEQFF.

This clonotype has at least ten counts. The J gene is TRBJ2-7, the V gene TRBV9; tentative D call: TRBD1 (6 bases). This CDR3 has 14 residues. The V end lost 2 bases, the J end lost 3 bases, and 12 bases lay between the germline ends. Per germline, CDR1 SGDLS and CDR2 YYNGEE. The CDR3 nucleotides are TGTGCCAGCAGCGTGGGGGCAGACTACTACGAGCAGTACTTC. Translated: CASSVGADYYEQYF. The full variable domain, its missing parts supplied by reference TRBV9 and TRBJ2-7, is DSGVTQTPKHLITATGQRVTLRCSPRSGDLSVYWYQQSLDQGLQFLIQYYNGEERAKGNILERFSAQQFPDLHSELNLSSLELGDSALYFCASSVGADYYEQYFGPGTRLTVT.

This sequence joins TRBV13 and TRBJ2-1; 10 bases agree with TRBD2. Germline V gives CDR1 PRHDT, CDR2 FYEKMQ (reference sequence). The CDR3 sequence is 15 residues long. After removal of 4 bases from V and 11 bases from J, the junction contained 11 bases not matched to a gene. In DNA form, the CDR3 reads TGTGCCAGCAGCTGGGCCTCTAGCGGGAGAGCCCAGCAGTTCTTC. Its translation is CASSWASSGRAQQFF.

The rearrangement uses TRBV20-1 and TRBJ1-6, with TRBD1 as a possible D gene (5 bases). V was pared by 3 bases and J by 8 bases, with 11 bases between. CDR1 and CDR2 (germline): DFQATT, SNEGSKA (reference sequence). The CDR3 runs to 13 residues. The CDR3 nucleotides are TGCAGTGCTAGGGGGGACGTACATTCACCCCTCCACTTT. It encodes CSARGDVHSPLHF.

The chain couples TRBV7-9 to TRBJ2-5, with 9 bases matching TRBD1. The junction had 7 bases not matched to a gene; V was cut back by 1 base and J by 4 bases. The CDR3 consists of 16 residues. The germline V gene encodes CDR1 SEHNR and CDR2 FQNEAQ (reference sequence). The DNA for the CDR3 is TGTGCCAGCAGCTTAGAGGGACAGGGCGGAAGAGAGACCCAGTACTTC. Translated: CASSLEGQGGRETQYF.

In its sample, this clonotype was seen a few times. The rearrangement joins TRBV9 to TRBJ2-3, with D perhaps TRBD2 (6 bases). The CDR3 is 18 amino acids. V was clipped by 2 bases and J by 1 base, with 20 bases between them. Per germline, CDR1 SGDLS and CDR2 YYNGEE. The CDR3 spells CASSVTGAGNLGTDTQYF. The DNA of the CDR3 is TGTGCCAGCAGCGTCACCGGGGCGGGAAATTTAGGCACAGATACGCAGTATTTT.

This clonotype was seen many times. The V gene is TRBV20-1, the J gene TRBJ1-2, with D possibly TRBD1 on 5 matching bases. This CDR3 has 11 amino acids. CDR1 is DFQATT and CDR2 is SNEGSKA in the germline V gene (reference sequence). V gave up 4 bases and J gave up 4 bases, with 7 bases separating them. CDR3 sequence (DNA): TGCAGTGCTATCGGGGCCTATGGCTACACCTTC. Protein sequence: CSAIGAYGYTF.

The chain carries TRBV7-2 and TRBJ2-5, with 9 nucleotides matching TRBD1. The junction had 7 bases not matched to a gene; V was cut back by 3 bases and J by 5 bases. The CDR3 has 15 residues. Germline CDR1 reads SGHTA; CDR2 reads FQGNSA. The CDR3 region is CASSFGPGQGETQYF. CDR3 sequence (DNA): TGTGCCAGCAGCTTTGGGCCGGGACAGGGTGAGACCCAGTACTTC.

Ten or more counts support this clonotype. A much larger clone lies a single base off, so this may be a read error. J is TRBJ2-3 and V is TRBV7-3; a weak D match, TRBD1 (6 bases). Germline CDR1 is SGHTA and CDR2 is FQGTGA. V lost 2 bases and J lost 5, with 8 bases in between. The CDR3 consists of 13 residues. CDR3 residues: CASSLGRGDTQYF. CDR3 DNA sequence: TGTGCCAGCAGCTTAGGCAGGGGAGATACGCAGTATTTT. The whole variable domain, filled in from reference TRBV7-3 and TRBJ2-3, reads GAGVSQTPSNKVTEKGKYVELRCDPISGHTALYWYRQSLGQGPEFLIYFQGTGAADDSGLPNDRFFAVRPEGSVSTLKIQRTERGDSAVYLCASSLGRGDTQYFGPGTRLTVL.

This clonotype was observed a handful of times. This chain connects TRBV30 to TRBJ1-1; 7 nucleotides match TRBD1. The CDR3 runs to 17 residues. Germline V gene sequence: CDR1 GTSNPN, CDR2 SVGIG (reference sequence). V was clipped by 0 bases and J by 3 bases; unmatched bases: 13. Here the CDR3 reads CAWSVWSGQDGDTEAFF. As DNA, the CDR3 is TGTGCCTGGAGTGTATGGAGTGGACAGGACGGGGACACTGAAGCTTTCTTT.

This clonotype was observed at least ten times. The chain uses TRBV6-1 and TRBJ1-6, with no clear D. Trimming cost V 8 bases and J 13 bases, with 15 bases left between them. The CDR3 consists of 12 residues. CDR1 is MNHNS, CDR2 SASEGT, per germline. CDR3 coding DNA: TGTGCCAGCGCCGAGTGGCCATTTCCCCTCCACTTT. It encodes CASAEWPFPLHF.

The sample holds a few counts of this clonotype. J is TRBJ2-2 and V is TRBV6-1; D may match TRBD1 or TRBD2 (5 bases each). From germline, CDR1 is MNHNS and CDR2 SASEGT. This CDR3 has 11 amino acids. V shed 8 bases and J shed 5 bases, with 6 bases lying between them. CDR3 residues: CASGGTGELFF. The CDR3 nucleotides read TGTGCCAGCGGGGGAACCGGGGAGCTGTTTTTT.

In DNA, the CDR3 is TGTGCCAGCAGCTTATTCAGGAGTAGACCGGGCAACACTGAAGCTTTCTTT. It yields the protein CASSLFRSRPGNTEAFF. This rearrangement joins TRBV7-2 to TRBJ1-1; no clear D gene. Trimming shortened V by 2 bases and J by 2 bases, and 18 bases separated the two germline ends. CDR3 length: 17 amino acids. The V gene's germline CDR1 is SGHTA and CDR2 FQGNSA.

This rearrangement joins TRBV20-1 to TRBJ2-5, with D hard to call. V lost 4 bases and J 5 bases, leaving 14 bases between the germline ends. The germline V gene has CDR1 DFQATT and CDR2 SNEGSKA (reference sequence). CDR3 size: 13 residues. This chain's CDR3 is CSAKGSSTETQYF. The DNA of the CDR3 is TGCAGTGCTAAAGGGTCCTCGACGGAGACCCAGTACTTC.